The source of this TCR beta chain is a study of cytotoxic CD8 clonotypes in ibrutinib-treated CLL (dated by TCRdb to the early 2020s). Regarding the study in general: The cohort included roughly 15 treatment-naive and roughly 10 relapsed/refractory patients; 17 to 18 were IGHV unmutated. Responses were partial in some 24 patients and complete in 2; after median about 68 months follow-up, about 14 stayed in remission and some twelve progressed. The response samples were drawn at a median of roughly twelve months into treatment, with a range of about 6 to 36 months. Samples averaged approximately 260,000 productive templates and about 94,000 productive rearrangements. Longitudinal samples were obtainable from about 30% of the roughly 86 participants in the trial. Cryopreserved peripheral blood mononuclear cells were obtained prior to treatment, at the time of response, and at either disease progression or sustained remission. Every sample from remission and from progressive disease was obtained while the patients were still on ibrutinib.

On a MiSeq, deep resolution sequencing aimed for a depth between 1 in 1 million and 1 in 200,000 T cells, with each clonotype covered approximately 9.2x on average. TCR beta libraries were generated with the immunoSEQ hsTCRB Kit. The authors' analysis ran thus. The data were analyzed with ImmunoSEQ Analyzer and ImmunoSEQ Data Assistant, and V, D and J gene assignments followed IMGT definitions. Clonality was computed as one minus normalized Shannon entropy of productive rearrangement frequencies, ranging from 0 to 1. Public clonotype analysis was restricted to overrepresented clonotypes comprising at least 0.05% of each patient's repertoire. Repertoires from around 13 age-matched healthy donors in immuneACCESS were used as clonality controls. TCRdb limited this immuneACCESS table to in-frame rearrangements with V and J called. A share of clones is missing; checked studies link under half to unresolved V genes, and the rest is unexplained. V, J and clone size derive from that table, while D and trimming were established from the DNA sequence. Present in this sample are about 300,000 clones, approximately 79% of which were seen just once. The ten largest clones represent about 5% of the sample.

The label giving this sample's time point can be read as: progressive disease on ibrutinib. For TCR beta library preparation, approximately 2 micrograms of genomic DNA were isolated from cryopreserved PBMCs. Longitudinal blood samples from CLL patients on ibrutinib monotherapy were analyzed using high-throughput TCR beta sequencing. Patients were enrolled in a phase 2 open-label single-center ibrutinib monotherapy trial. Overall results and qualifications from the work: Lymph node repertoires were not examined, and the timing of sampling was not matched between patients in sustained remission and those whose disease progressed. Public clonotypes were rare and either shrank or stayed stable during treatment, and the rise in clonality at ibrutinib response reflected expansion of private clonotypes. An increase in clonality was observed at ibrutinib response, with clonality remaining stable during sustained remission and falling back toward baseline at progression. Baseline clonality exceeded that of age-matched healthy donors and correlated strongly with circulating CD8+ T-cell counts.

The CDR3 sequence holds 16 residues, the cysteine and phenylalanine included. The DNA shown is the 48-base CDR3, in frame from base 1. The germline V gene yields SGDLS for CDR1 and YYNGEE for CDR2. Between the V and J ends, shortened by 0 bases and 2 bases respectively, the junction contains 12 bases. To note about this clone: Its antigen remains undetermined. Within one base of it there is no much larger clone, and no base qualities were kept.

The chain couples TRBV9 to TRBJ2-1; TRBD2 is a possible D gene, resting on 6 matching bases. This clonotype was sampled from a human donor with chronic lymphocytic leukemia. The specimen was PBMCs, collected at disease progression, from a patient treated with ibrutinib. The CDR3 here reads CASSVGPSATYNEQFF. In nucleotides, the sequence is TGTGCCAGCAGCGTAGGTCCTAGCGCAACCTACAATGAGCAGTTCTTC.